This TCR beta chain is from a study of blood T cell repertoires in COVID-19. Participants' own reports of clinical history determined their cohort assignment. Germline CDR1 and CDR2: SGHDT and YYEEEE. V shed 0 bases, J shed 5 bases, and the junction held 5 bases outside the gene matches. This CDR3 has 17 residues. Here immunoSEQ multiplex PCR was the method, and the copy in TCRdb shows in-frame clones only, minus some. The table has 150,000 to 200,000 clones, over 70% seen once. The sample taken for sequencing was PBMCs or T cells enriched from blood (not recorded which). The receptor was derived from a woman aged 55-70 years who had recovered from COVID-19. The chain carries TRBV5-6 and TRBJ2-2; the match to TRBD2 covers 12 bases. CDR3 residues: CASSLGLAGVVTGELFF. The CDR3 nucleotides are TGTGCCAGCAGCTTGGGACTAGCGGGAGTAGTTACCGGGGAGCTGTTTTTT.